This TCR beta chain comes out of a study of blood T cell repertoires in COVID-19. The wider study: Samples representing acute and convalescent COVID-19 were sourced from the United States, Italy and Spain. Sample material is recorded as cDNA or gDNA derived from T cells, B-cell-depleted T cells, or PBMCs.

Germline V CDR1 and CDR2: SGDLS, YYNGEE. With V trimmed by 0 bases and J by 11 bases, 9 bases remained unmatched. The CDR3 length is 15 residues. Study processing details: Estimation of nucleated cell counts relied on the amplification of reference gene primers. Assay: immunoSEQ multiplex PCR; the TCRdb copy retains only in-frame clones and omits some. Clonal size and the V and J genes are those of that table, whereas D and trimming came from the DNA. The sample comprises about 140,000 clones, approximately 88% of which are singletons, and around a quarter rests with the top ten. The TCR comes from a human donor in a cohort sampled during active COVID-19. The chain recombines TRBV9 with TRBJ2-1; 9 bases agree with TRBD2. Specimen: peripheral blood. The CDR3 nucleotides read TGTGCCAGCAGCGTAGGGGACGGGCTAGCGGGGCAGCAGTTCTTC. As protein: CASSVGDGLAGQQFF.